Listed below are T cell receptor beta chains from one sample, sequenced in a study of blood T cell repertoires in COVID-19. This table comes from immunoSEQ multiplex PCR, and its TCRdb copy is limited to in-frame clones, with some not included. The profile covers 150,000 or so clones, with around 84% appearing a single time and 5% to 6% taken by the ten largest. The sample consisted of peripheral blood. The receptors shown here come from a woman in her forties or fifties with COVID-19, enrolled during active disease. The CDR3 runs from the conserved cysteine through the conserved F or W. D genes are given only for firm matches. Size values are once, few and many counts, or a class for expanded clones, and some rows have none.

j_call	d_call	clone_size	v_call	cdr3_nt	cdr3_aa
TRBJ2-1	TRBD2	.	TRBV7-6	TGTGCCAGCAGCTTTGGAGCGGGGGCCTCCTACAATGAGCAGTTCTTC	CASSFGAGASYNEQFF
TRBJ1-3	.	once	TRBV19	TGTGCCAGTAGTAACCCGTCCAGGGAACACACCATATATTTT	CASSNPSREHTIYF
TRBJ1-2	TRBD1	.	TRBV19	TGTGCCAGTAGTATAGCCGGACAGGGCCTCAACTATGGCTACACCTTC	CASSIAGQGLNYGYTF
TRBJ1-3	.	.	TRBV3-1/TRBV3-2	TGTGCCAGCAGCCTGCGGGGAAACACCATATATTTT	CASSLRGNTIYF
TRBJ1-1	.	few	TRBV11-3	TGTGCCAGCAGGTCCGGGGAGGGGGACACTGAAGCTTTCTTT	CASRSGEGDTEAFF
TRBJ1-5	.	.	TRBV6-5	TGTGCCAGCACGCCCGGGGGATACAATCAGCCCCAGCATTTT	CASTPGGYNQPQHF
TRBJ2-3	.	.	TRBV27	TGTGCCAGCAGTTTTTTACCGTTTAGCGGACTTACAGATACGCAGTATTTT	CASSFLPFSGLTDTQYF
TRBJ2-3	TRBD1	few	TRBV27	TGTGCCAGCAGTCCGACAGGGGTGTGGAGCACAGATACGCAGTATTTT	CASSPTGVWSTDTQYF
TRBJ2-3	TRBD2	.	TRBV7-9	TGTGCCAGCGGTCGGACTAGCGACACAGATACGCAGTATTTT	CASGRTSDTDTQYF
TRBJ1-2	TRBD1	once	TRBV28	TGTGCCACCCTGGGACAGGGGGCGAACGGCTACACCTTC	CATLGQGANGYTF
TRBJ2-3	.	.	TRBV6-4	TGTGCCAGCAGTGACGGTTGGGGGGGCACAGATACGCAGTATTTT	CASSDGWGGTDTQYF
TRBJ1-1	.	.	TRBV30	TGTGCCCGCAGTAGGGCAACAGGGCAAACTGAAGCTTTCTTT	CARSRATGQTEAFF
TRBJ1-5	TRBD1	.	TRBV7-2	TGTGCCAGCAGCTCCCGGGACAGAAATAGCAATCAGCCCCAGCATTTT	CASSSRDRNSNQPQHF
TRBJ1-2	.	few	TRBV5-4	TGTGCCAGCAGCTTGTCGTATTCTAACTATGGCTACACCTTC	CASSLSYSNYGYTF
TRBJ2-5	TRBD2	.	TRBV6-2/TRBV6-3	TGTGCCAGCAGTTACCCCTCACTAGCGGGGGGCGACCAAGAGACCCAGTACTTC	CASSYPSLAGGDQETQYF
TRBJ1-2	.	.	TRBV5-1	TGCGCCAGCAGACAACGTACCGGGACAAATTATGGCTACACCTTC	CASRQRTGTNYGYTF
TRBJ2-1	TRBD1	.	TRBV5-1	TGCGCCAGCAGCTTGATGACGACAGGGTCTGAGCAGTTCTTC	CASSLMTTGSEQFF
TRBJ2-5	TRBD1	.	TRBV11-3	TGTGCCAGCAGCCACAGGGGGGCCGAGACCCAGTACTTC	CASSHRGAETQYF
TRBJ2-7	.	.	TRBV28	TGTGCCAGCAGTTTGGCTGGGGAGGCCTACGAGCAGTACTTC	CASSLAGEAYEQYF
TRBJ2-1	TRBD2	.	TRBV6-2/TRBV6-3	TGTGCCAGCAGTTTAGGACTAGCGGGGGCTCGGTTCTTC	CASSLGLAGARFF
TRBJ1-2	TRBD1	.	TRBV6-1	TGTGCCAGCAGTGAAGGGGACAGGTACTATGGCTACACCTTC	CASSEGDRYYGYTF
TRBJ2-1	.	.	TRBV30	TGTGCCTGGAGTCTACAGGTCTACAATGAGCAGTTCTTC	CAWSLQVYNEQFF
TRBJ2-7	TRBD1	.	TRBV7-9	TGTGCCAGCAGCCACAGACGGGACAGGGCATACGAGCAGTACTTC	CASSHRRDRAYEQYF
TRBJ2-2	TRBD1	few	TRBV3-1/TRBV3-2	TGTGCCAGCAGCCGGGGACAGGGGGACAACACCGGGGAGCTGTTTTTT	CASSRGQGDNTGELFF
TRBJ2-5	TRBD2	.	TRBV30	TGTGCCTGGCAGCCCCGGGAGGGGGGGGGTAGAGGGGAGACCCAGTACTTC	CAWQPREGGGRGETQYF
TRBJ2-5	.	.	TRBV7-6	TGTGCCAGCAGCTTTTCCCAGTATAAGCAAGAGACCCAGTACTTC	CASSFSQYKQETQYF
TRBJ2-7	TRBD1	.	TRBV11-2	TGTGCCAGCAGCTTAGCCGGGGGGACAGGGAGTCTACGAGGGCAGTACTTC	CASSLAGGTGSLRGQYF
TRBJ2-2	.	.	TRBV4-1	TGCGCCAGCAGCCAGGGAGCGGCCCCCGGGGAGCTGTTTTTT	CASSQGAAPGELFF
TRBJ1-5	.	few	TRBV20-1	TGCAGTGCTAGTAAGGGGACATATAGCAATCAGCCCCAGCATTTT	CSASKGTYSNQPQHF
TRBJ2-3	TRBD2	.	TRBV2	TGTGCCAGCAGTGAAATGACTAGCGGGGCGCGGGATACGCAGTATTTT	CASSEMTSGARDTQYF
TRBJ2-7	.	.	TRBV7-8	TGTGCCAGCAGCCGAAACTATGGTGACAGCCACTACGTCGAGCAGTACTTC	CASSRNYGDSHYVEQYF
TRBJ2-2	.	.	TRBV5-1	TGCGCCAGCAGCTTGGTCGGGTCCGCGAACACCGGGGAGCTGTTTTTT	CASSLVGSANTGELFF
TRBJ1-3	.	.	TRBV4-1	TGCGCCAGCAGCCAAGATGCAGGGTCTGGAAACACCATATATTTT	CASSQDAGSGNTIYF
TRBJ2-6	TRBD2	.	TRBV30	TGTGCCTGGAGTGTACCCACAGCGGGGAACTCTGGGGCCAACGTCCTGACTTTC	CAWSVPTAGNSGANVLTF
TRBJ1-1	.	.	TRBV12-3/TRBV12-4	TGTGCCAGCATTCAGGCTATGAACACTGAAGCTTTTTTT	CASIQAMNTEAFF
TRBJ1-6	.	once	TRBV30	TGTGCCCTCCGGGCGGGGTGGAATTCACCCCTCCACTTT	CALRAGWNSPLHF
TRBJ2-3	.	.	TRBV5-4	TGTGCCAGCAGCAGGAGGGAGTGGGTAGGGAGCACAGATACGCAGTATTTT	CASSRREWVGSTDTQYF
TRBJ2-5	.	.	TRBV9	TGTGCCAGCACGAAAGCTGGGCCCCAAGGAGGCCAGTACTTC	CASTKAGPQGGQYF
TRBJ2-1	TRBD1	.	TRBV18	TGTGCCAGCTCACAGGGACAGGGAAGGGAGCAGTTCTTC	CASSQGQGREQFF
TRBJ2-4	TRBD1	.	TRBV30	TGTGCCTGGAGTGATCCGGGACAGGGGGGGTGGGTCAAAAACATTCAGTACTTC	CAWSDPGQGGWVKNIQYF
TRBJ2-7	TRBD1	.	TRBV7-3	TGTGCCAGCAGCTCAACAGGGGGTGGCGAGCAGTACTTC	CASSSTGGGEQYF
TRBJ1-6	.	.	TRBV3-1/TRBV3-2	TGTGCCAGCAGCCAAGGGAGAGCACCCCTCCACTTT	CASSQGRAPLHF
TRBJ1-1	.	.	TRBV3-1/TRBV3-2	TGTGCCAGCAGCCAGAATGACAGATCCACTGAAGCTTTCTTT	CASSQNDRSTEAFF
TRBJ2-3	TRBD1	.	TRBV7-9	TGTGCCAGCAGCCTAAGACAGGGCACGCAGTATTTT	CASSLRQGTQYF
TRBJ2-2	.	.	TRBV9	TGTGCCAGCAGCCCACAATTAATCGGGGAGCTGTTTTTT	CASSPQLIGELFF
TRBJ2-7	TRBD1	.	TRBV6-5	TGTGCCAGCAGTTACGCGGGACAGGGAAGCTACGAGCAGTACTTC	CASSYAGQGSYEQYF
TRBJ2-7	.	.	TRBV9	TGTGCCAGCAGCGTAGGGACACTCAACGAGCAGTACTTC	CASSVGTLNEQYF
TRBJ2-2	.	.	TRBV11-2	TGTGCCAGCAGCCCTGGAGCCGGGGAGCTGTTTTTT	CASSPGAGELFF
TRBJ2-1	TRBD2	.	TRBV5-1	TGCGCCAGCAGCACAGATAGCGGGGGCCCCGAGGGGCAGTTCTTC	CASSTDSGGPEGQFF
TRBJ2-7	.	once	TRBV3-1/TRBV3-2	TGTGCCAGCAGCTTGGACACCTACCCCTCCTACGAGCAGTACTTC	CASSLDTYPSYEQYF
TRBJ2-1	.	.	TRBV3-1/TRBV3-2	TGTGCCAGCAGCCAAGATACAGTCCGCAATGAGCAGTTCTTC	CASSQDTVRNEQFF
TRBJ2-7	TRBD2	.	TRBV13	TGTGCCAGCAGCTTTCGGGGGGGCTACGAGCAGTACTTC	CASSFRGGYEQYF
TRBJ2-3	.	.	TRBV28	TGTGCCAGCAGTACGGACAGCCGCCGGGGGCAGTATTTT	CASSTDSRRGQYF
TRBJ1-5	.	.	TRBV19	TGTGGGTTGACAGGCTATAGCAATCAGCCCCAGCATTTT	CGLTGYSNQPQHF
TRBJ2-7	TRBD2	few	TRBV29-1	TGCAGCGTTGTCTTAGCGGGGGGATACGAGCAGTACTTC	CSVVLAGGYEQYF
TRBJ1-2	.	.	TRBV30	TGTGCCTGGAGTGATAGCTATGGCTACACCTTC	CAWSDSYGYTF
TRBJ1-3	.	.	TRBV11-3	TGTGCCAGCGGGGGGACGGTCTCTGGAAACACCATATATTTT	CASGGTVSGNTIYF
TRBJ1-4	TRBD1	.	TRBV28	TGTGCCAGCAGCCCTACAGGGGGCTGGGAAAAACTGTTTTTT	CASSPTGGWEKLFF
TRBJ2-3	TRBD2	.	TRBV7-3	TGTGCCAGCAGCTTAAGTGCGGGGGGGCCCCCAGATACGCAGTATTTT	CASSLSAGGPPDTQYF